This T cell receptor (beta chain) was obtained from a study of response to subunit inactivated influenza vaccine. General observations from the study: Researchers suggested that each seasonal influenza vaccination recruits few new T cells.

TCRdb analysed the RT-PCR reads with MiXCR anew, one entry per CDR3 protein. The sample records approximately 730,000 distinct CDR3 sequences, roughly 14% being singletons. This clonotype was seen at least ten times. Antigen: not known. The origin of this receptor is a man aged 45 to 65 who received an inactivated influenza vaccine. The source was PBMCs from blood, collected around 14 days before vaccination.

The DNA for the CDR3 is TGTGCCAGCAGTTTGCCGGACTCCTACGAGCAGTACTTC. Protein product: CASSLPDSYEQYF. The chain is built from TRBV12-3 or TRBV12-4 and TRBJ2-7; D unclear. Trimming removed 3 bases from V and 0 bases from J, with 6 bases in between. This CDR3 region has 13 residues.